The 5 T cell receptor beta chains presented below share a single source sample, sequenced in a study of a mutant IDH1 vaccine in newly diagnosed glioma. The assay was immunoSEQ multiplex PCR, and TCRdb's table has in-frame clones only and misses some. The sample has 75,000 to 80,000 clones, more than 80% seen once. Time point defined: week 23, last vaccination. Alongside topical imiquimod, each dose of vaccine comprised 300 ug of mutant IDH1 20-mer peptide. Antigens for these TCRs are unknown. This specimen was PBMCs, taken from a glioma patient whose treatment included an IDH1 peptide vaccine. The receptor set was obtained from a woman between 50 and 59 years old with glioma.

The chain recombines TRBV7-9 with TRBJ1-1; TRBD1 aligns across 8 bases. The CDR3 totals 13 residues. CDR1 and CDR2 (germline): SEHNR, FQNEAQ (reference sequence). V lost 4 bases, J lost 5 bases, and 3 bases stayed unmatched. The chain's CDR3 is CASSSTGETEAFF. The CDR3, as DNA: TGTGCCAGCAGCTCGACAGGGGAAACTGAAGCTTTCTTT.

CDR3 protein: CASSYGLASYEQYF. CDR3 DNA sequence: TGTGCCAGCAGTTACGGGCTGGCCTCCTACGAGCAGTACTTC. The chain joins TRBV6-5 to TRBJ2-7; D remains unclear. This CDR3 spans 14 amino acids. CDR1 and CDR2 from the germline V gene are MNHEY and SVGAGI. Trimming left V 2 bases short and J 0 bases short, with 8 bases between.

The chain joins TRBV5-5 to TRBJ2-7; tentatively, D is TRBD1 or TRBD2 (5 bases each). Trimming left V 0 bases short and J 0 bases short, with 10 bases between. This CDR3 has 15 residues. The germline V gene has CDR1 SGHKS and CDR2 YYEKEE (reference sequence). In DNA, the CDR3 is TGTGCCAGCAGCTTGGGGGCTGGGGGCTCCTACGAGCAGTACTTC. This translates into CASSLGAGGSYEQYF.

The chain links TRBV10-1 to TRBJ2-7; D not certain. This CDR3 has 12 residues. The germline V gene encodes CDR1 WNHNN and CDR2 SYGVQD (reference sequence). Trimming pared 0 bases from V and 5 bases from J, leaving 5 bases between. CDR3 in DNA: TGCGCCAGCAGTGAGTCAGGCCACGAGCAGTACTTC. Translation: CASSESGHEQYF.

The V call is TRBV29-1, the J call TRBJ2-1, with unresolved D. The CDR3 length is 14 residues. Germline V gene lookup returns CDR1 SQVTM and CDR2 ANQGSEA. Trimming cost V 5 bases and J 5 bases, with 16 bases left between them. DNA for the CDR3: TGCAGCGTTCGTTACCCTCGAACGCACAATGAGCAGTTCTTC. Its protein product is CSVRYPRTHNEQFF.